Listed here are 27 T cell receptor beta chains from one sample, sequenced in a study of blood T cell repertoires in COVID-19. The repertoire was sequenced with immunoSEQ multiplex PCR; TCRdb's copy has only in-frame clones and lacks some. The sample yields about 150,000 clones, 75% to 90% seen once. The specimen sequenced was PBMCs or T cells enriched from blood (not recorded which). These receptors were collected from a man between 65 and 85 years old who had been exposed to COVID-19.

This clone was picked up one time. V and J are TRBV2 and TRBJ1-1; D possibly corresponds to TRBD1 (5 bases). Deletions cut 5 bases from V and 6 bases from J, with 16 bases between. The CDR3 sequence is 14 residues long. The germline gives CDR1 SNHLY, CDR2 FYNNEI. CDR3 amino acids: CASSWGGGVAEAFF. The DNA for the CDR3 is TGTGCCAGCAGTTGGGGCGGGGGTGTCGCTGAAGCTTTCTTT.

In its sample, this clone was seen a few times. The chain combines TRBV6-2 or TRBV6-3 with TRBJ2-1; D is ambiguous. The CDR3 length is 15 residues. The germline V gene encodes CDR1 MNHEY and CDR2 SVGEGT. Trimming pared 5 bases from V and 0 bases from J, leaving 11 bases between. The CDR3 is CASSRHESSYNEQFF. The DNA of the CDR3 is TGTGCCAGCAGTAGACACGAAAGCTCCTACAATGAGCAGTTCTTC.

V usage is TRBV5-5 and J usage is TRBJ2-6; the match to TRBD2 covers 7 bases. This CDR3 contains 17 residues. V was pared by 0 bases and J by 4 bases, with 7 bases of the junction left unmatched. Per the germline V gene, CDR1 is SGHKS and CDR2 is YYEKEE (reference sequence). DNA for the CDR3: TGTGCCAGCAGCTTGGTGGGAGGGCGATCCGGGGCCAACGTCCTGACTTTC. Its translation is CASSLVGGRSGANVLTF.

V gene TRBV6-5 combines with J gene TRBJ2-5; tentatively, D is TRBD1 (6 bases). Germline CDR1 is MNHEY and CDR2 is SVGAGI. V was shortened by 7 bases and J by 4 bases, with 13 bases between the two germline ends. This CDR3 region has 13 residues. CDR3 bases: TGTGCCAGCACCCCGACAGGTGGAGAGACCCAGTACTTC. Amino acid sequence: CASTPTGGETQYF.

The chain is built from TRBV9 and TRBJ1-4; 8 positions agree with TRBD1. Trimming cost V 3 bases and J 8 bases; bases outside gene matches: 6. The germline CDR1 and CDR2 sequences are SGDLS and YYNGEE. This CDR3 comprises 14 residues. The CDR3 DNA reads TGTGCCAGCAGCGGGCAGGGGGCGGAGGAAAAACTGTTTTTT. Translated: CASSGQGAEEKLFF. The full variable domain, rest sourced from reference TRBV9 and TRBJ1-4, is DSGVTQTPKHLITATGQRVTLRCSPRSGDLSVYWYQQSLDQGLQFLIQYYNGEERAKGNILERFSAQQFPDLHSELNLSSLELGDSALYFCASSGQGAEEKLFFGSGTQLSVL.

In its sample, this clone was seen once. The J gene is TRBJ1-3, the V gene TRBV19, with D perhaps matching TRBD1 (5 bases). V shed 7 bases and J shed 0 bases, with 13 bases lying between them. The CDR3 sequence is 15 residues long. Germline V gene data show CDR1 as LNHDA and CDR2 as SQIVND (reference sequence). The CDR3 protein is CASNPGLLSGNTIYF. CDR3 nucleotides: TGTGCCAGTAACCCGGGACTGCTCTCTGGAAACACCATATATTTT.

The chain is built from TRBV28 and TRBJ1-3, with a tentative D call TRBD1 (5 bases). Germline values: CDR1 MDHEN, CDR2 SYDVKM. CDR3 length: 14 amino acids. Trimming removed 6 bases from V and 4 bases from J, with 13 bases in between. CDR3 region: CASSRRVWGNTIYF. The CDR3 DNA is TGTGCCAGCAGCCGCAGGGTGTGGGGAAACACCATATATTTT.

This clone was detected many times. The V gene is TRBV2, the J gene TRBJ2-5; TRBD2 matches 7 bases. Germline-derived CDR1 and CDR2 are SNHLY and FYNNEI. The CDR3 extends over 13 amino acids. With 8 bases clipped from V and 6 bases from J, the junction kept 9 bases outside the gene matches. This CDR3 reads CASLRGGKKTQYF. Here the CDR3 DNA reads TGTGCCAGCCTCCGGGGAGGGAAGAAGACCCAGTACTTC.

V usage is TRBV7-9 and J usage is TRBJ2-1; 7 bases are a match to TRBD2. CDR1 is SEHNR and CDR2 is FQNEAQ in the germline V gene (reference sequence). V shed 3 bases and J 9 bases; nucleotides not matched to a gene: 8. The CDR3 covers 14 residues. CDR3 sequence reads: CASSLMAGVTEQFF. CDR3 nucleotides: TGTGCCAGCAGCTTGATGGCGGGAGTAACTGAGCAGTTCTTC.

The chain uses TRBV18 and TRBJ1-2; 8 bases fit TRBD1. The CDR3 loop spans 16 amino acids. The J segment lost 0 bases and the V segment lost 4 bases, leaving 7 bases of the junction unmatched. From germline, CDR1 is KGHSH and CDR2 LQKENI. The DNA of the CDR3 is TGTGCCAGCTCACTATCCACGGACAGGGCTAACTATGGCTACACCTTC. Residues: CASSLSTDRANYGYTF.

V gene TRBV7-9 combines with J gene TRBJ2-7; no firm D call. The CDR3 spans 13 residues. Trimming shortened V by 4 bases and J by 2 bases, and 9 bases separated the two germline ends. Germline loops: CDR1 SEHNR, CDR2 FQNEAQ (reference sequence). The CDR3 spells CASSSGSPYEQYF. In DNA, the CDR3 is TGTGCCAGCAGCTCCGGGTCACCCTACGAGCAGTACTTC.

Here the CDR3 DNA reads TGTGCCAGCAGCCAAGGGACAGGGGGAAAACTTGCACAGTTCTTC. Translating gives CASSQGTGGKLAQFF. The gene calls are TRBV14 and TRBJ2-1, with TRBD1 matching 10 bases. This CDR3 is 15 amino acids long. V shed 1 base, J shed 13 bases, and the junction held 10 bases outside the gene matches. Germline CDR1 reads SGHDN; CDR2 reads FVKESK.

The V call is TRBV15, the J call TRBJ1-2; no firm D call. The CDR3 consists of 15 residues. Germline V gene sequence: CDR1 LNHNV, CDR2 YYDKDF (reference sequence). V lost 5 bases and J 1 base, leaving 14 bases between the germline ends. DNA for the CDR3: TGTGCCACCAGCCCAACCCGCAGGAATAACTATGGCTACACCTTC. Its translation: CATSPTRRNNYGYTF.

This rearrangement joins TRBV7-9 to TRBJ1-4; TRBD1 agrees at 8 bases. This CDR3 contains 15 residues. Germline CDR1 is SEHNR and CDR2 is FQNEAQ (reference sequence). With V trimmed by 8 bases and J by 2 bases, 7 bases remained unmatched. CDR3 loop: CASSRQGSTNEKLFF. DNA for the CDR3: TGTGCCAGCTCGAGACAGGGGAGCACTAATGAAAAACTGTTTTTT. The complete variable domain, with remaining parts taken from reference TRBV7-9 and TRBJ1-4, reads DTGVSQNPRHKITKRGQNVTFRCDPISEHNRLYWYRQTLGQGPEFLTYFQNEAQLEKSRLLSDRFSAERPKGSFSTLEIQRTEQGDSAMYLCASSRQGSTNEKLFFGSGTQLSVL.

In DNA form, the CDR3 reads TGCGCCAGACTTTGGGTCGGGACAGCATATCAAGGGTCGTTCTACGAGCAGTACTTC. Protein product: CARLWVGTAYQGSFYEQYF. This chain connects TRBV5-1 to TRBJ2-7; 7 bases line up with TRBD1. After removal of 8 bases from V and 3 bases from J, the junction contained 26 bases not matched to a gene. The germline gives CDR1 SGHRS, CDR2 YFSETQ. CDR3 length equals 19 residues. The full variable domain, completed using reference TRBV5-1 and TRBJ2-7, is KAGVTQTPRYLIKTRGQQVTLSCSPISGHRSVSWYQQTPGQGLQFLFEYFSETQRNKGNFPGRFSGRQFSNSRSEMNVSTLELGDSALYLCARLWVGTAYQGSFYEQYFGPGTRLTVT.

The gene calls are TRBV5-1 and TRBJ1-1; TRBD1 might be the D (5 bases). The V gene lost 0 bases and the J gene lost 7 bases, with 13 bases spanning the gap. CDR3 length: 14 amino acids. Germline CDR1 reads SGHRS; CDR2 reads YFSETQ. The CDR3, as DNA: TGCGCCAGCAGCTTGGCGACAGCGAACTATGAAGCTTTCTTT. Protein sequence: CASSLATANYEAFF.

The chain employs TRBV3-1 (or the pseudogene TRBV3-2) and TRBJ1-6; D gene ambiguous. Trimming took off 2 bases at V and 4 bases at J, with 6 bases between the two ends. This CDR3 is 14 amino acids long. Germline assignment: CDR1 LGHDT and CDR2 YNNKEL (reference sequence). CDR3 loop: CASSQREYNSPLHF. Here the CDR3 DNA reads TGTGCCAGCAGCCAAAGGGAGTATAATTCACCCCTCCACTTT.

As concerns this clone: The same CDR3 can be traced to other DNA sequences in this sample. This rearrangement joins TRBV9 to TRBJ2-3, with D possibly TRBD2 on 6 matching bases. Trimming shortened V by 2 bases and J by 3 bases, and 10 bases separated the two germline ends. The CDR3 loop spans 14 amino acids. The germline gives CDR1 SGDLS, CDR2 YYNGEE. CDR3 sequence reads: CASSVGGMTDTQYF. CDR3 in DNA: TGTGCCAGCAGCGTTGGCGGGATGACAGATACGCAGTATTTT.

V is TRBV28 and J is TRBJ1-5; TRBD1 agrees at 7 bases. The germline CDR1 and CDR2 sequences are MDHEN and SYDVKM. Unmatched junction bases numbered 10, after V lost 8 bases and J lost 6 bases. The CDR3 consists of 14 residues. CDR3 loop: CASVATGVVQPQHF. The CDR3, as DNA: TGTGCCAGCGTGGCAACAGGGGTTGTTCAGCCCCAGCATTTT.

The chain combines TRBV12-5 with TRBJ2-7; D not certain. V gave up 6 bases and J gave up 7 bases, with 13 bases separating them. The CDR3 is 12 residues long. Germline V lookup: CDR1 LGHNT, CDR2 FRNRAP. The CDR3 DNA reads TGTGCTAGTGGGTTTGAGGTCGGGGAGCAGTACTTC. It translates to CASGFEVGEQYF.

V is TRBV6-5 and J is TRBJ2-5, with 10 bases aligning to TRBD1. Germline CDR1 is MNHEY and CDR2 is SVGAGI. The CDR3 has 14 residues. V dropped 11 bases and J dropped 5; count of bases not matched to a gene: 11. This CDR3 is CAAAWDRGGETQYF. Written as DNA, the CDR3 is TGTGCCGCAGCCTGGGACAGGGGAGGGGAGACCCAGTACTTC.

The chain recombines TRBV6-2 or TRBV6-3 with TRBJ2-3, with D perhaps matching TRBD2 (5 bases). The CDR3 runs 13 residues. Germline lookup yields CDR1 MNHEY and CDR2 SVGEGT. The V and J ends lost 4 bases and 10 bases respectively, with 15 bases between them. In DNA, the CDR3 is TGTGCCAGCAGTTTCTTGGACCCGGAGGCGCAGTATTTT. Protein product: CASSFLDPEAQYF.

The gene calls are TRBV9 and TRBJ1-3; D perhaps matches TRBD1 (5 bases). Per germline, CDR1 SGDLS and CDR2 YYNGEE. The CDR3 extends over 14 amino acids. Trimming removed 1 base from V and 4 bases from J, with 9 bases in between. The CDR3 region has the DNA TGTGCCAGCAGCGTATCAGGGTACGGAAACACCATATATTTT. Protein product: CASSVSGYGNTIYF.

The gene calls are TRBV18 and TRBJ2-5; 9 bases map to TRBD1. The CDR3 loop spans 13 amino acids. Germline values: CDR1 KGHSH, CDR2 LQKENI. V dropped 4 bases and J dropped 5; count of bases not matched to a gene: 2. The CDR3 sequence: CASSLGQGETQYF. Written as DNA, the CDR3 is TGTGCCAGCTCACTTGGACAGGGGGAGACCCAGTACTTC.

This chain connects TRBV7-3 to TRBJ2-5, with 7 bases matching TRBD2. Germline V gene sequence: CDR1 SGHTA, CDR2 FQGTGA. V shed 5 bases and J 5 bases; nucleotides not matched to a gene: 8. The CDR3 spans 14 residues. The CDR3 here is CASSPMGGVETQYF. Here the CDR3 DNA reads TGTGCCAGCAGCCCGATGGGGGGGGTTGAGACCCAGTACTTC.

CDR3 nucleotide sequence: TGCGCCAGCAGTCAGTCAGGGGATTCACCCCTCCACTTT. Translation gives CASSQSGDSPLHF. The chain employs TRBV23-1 and TRBJ1-6; D is perhaps TRBD1 (6 bases). TRBV23-1 is an open reading frame whose function is uncertain. The CDR3 is 13 residues long. The V gene lost 3 bases and the J gene lost 8 bases, with 8 bases spanning the gap.

This chain joins TRBV19 and TRBJ1-2, with TRBD1 matching 8 bases. V dropped 3 bases and J dropped 7; count of bases not matched to a gene: 7. The CDR3 length is 14 residues. CDR1 and CDR2 (germline): LNHDA, SQIVND (reference sequence). CDR3 residues: CASSIYRGSGGYTF. DNA for the CDR3: TGTGCCAGTAGTATCTACAGGGGGTCGGGTGGCTACACCTTC.